The clone carrying this TCR beta chain was recorded at least ten times. The data originate from a study of human T cells and chemical hapten exposure. Overall study: Predominantly women, the patients had alopecia areata, totalis or universalis.

Trimming took off 3 bases at V and 7 bases at J, with 14 bases between the two ends. CDR3 length equals 14 residues. The germline V gene encodes CDR1 SGHDT and CDR2 YYEEEE. TCRdb analysed the RACE reads with MiXCR anew, one entry per CDR3 protein. The sample includes around 95,000 distinct CDR3 sequences, 10% to 13% of them seen just once. Time point here: pre-sensitization, week 0. Treatment denoted: therapeutic diphenylcyclopropenone sensitization with weekly scalp DPC. The sequenced sample was whole blood, obtained in connection with sensitization to the hapten diphenylcyclopropenone (DPC). The TCR sequence derives from a woman aged 55-70 years with alopecia areata. Some clones in this sample may be carry-over from other donors' samples. The rearrangement joins TRBV5-6 to TRBJ2-1; TRBD2 is a possible D gene (6 bases). CDR3: CASSYWRGANEQFF. CDR3 DNA sequence: TGTGCCAGCAGCTATTGGCGGGGCGCGAATGAGCAGTTCTTC.